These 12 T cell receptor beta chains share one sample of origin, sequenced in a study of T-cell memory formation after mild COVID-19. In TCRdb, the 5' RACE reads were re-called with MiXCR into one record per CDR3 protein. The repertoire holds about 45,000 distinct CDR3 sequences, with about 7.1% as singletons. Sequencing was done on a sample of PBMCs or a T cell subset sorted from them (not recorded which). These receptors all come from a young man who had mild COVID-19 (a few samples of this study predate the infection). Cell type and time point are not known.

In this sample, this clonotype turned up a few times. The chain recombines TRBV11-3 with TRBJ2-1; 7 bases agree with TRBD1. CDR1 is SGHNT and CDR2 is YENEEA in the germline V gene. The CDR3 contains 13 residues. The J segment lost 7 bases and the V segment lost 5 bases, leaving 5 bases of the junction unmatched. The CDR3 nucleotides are TGTGCCAGCAGCCGGACAGGTAGAAATGAGCAGTTCTTC. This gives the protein CASSRTGRNEQFF.

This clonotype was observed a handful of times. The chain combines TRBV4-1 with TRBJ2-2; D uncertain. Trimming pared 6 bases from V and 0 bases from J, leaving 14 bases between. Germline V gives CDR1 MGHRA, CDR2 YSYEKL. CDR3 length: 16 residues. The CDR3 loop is CASRRQVLANTGELFF. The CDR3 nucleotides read TGCGCCAGCAGACGTCAGGTTCTCGCGAACACCGGGGAGCTGTTTTTT.

The CDR3 DNA is TGCAGTGCTAGAGACCCCACCGGGCAAAAACTGTTTTTT. This sequence encodes CSARDPTGQKLFF. The gene calls are TRBV20-1 and TRBJ1-4; D is unclear. Per the germline V gene, CDR1 is DFQATT and CDR2 is SNEGSKA (reference sequence). V lost 0 bases to trimming and J lost 9 bases, with 11 bases between them. The CDR3 sequence is 13 residues long.

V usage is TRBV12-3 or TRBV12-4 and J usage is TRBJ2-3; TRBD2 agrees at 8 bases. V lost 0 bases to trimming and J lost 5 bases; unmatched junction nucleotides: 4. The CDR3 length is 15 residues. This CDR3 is CASSLARTSRDTQYF. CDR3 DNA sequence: TGTGCCAGCAGTTTAGCGCGGACTAGCCGAGATACGCAGTATTTT.

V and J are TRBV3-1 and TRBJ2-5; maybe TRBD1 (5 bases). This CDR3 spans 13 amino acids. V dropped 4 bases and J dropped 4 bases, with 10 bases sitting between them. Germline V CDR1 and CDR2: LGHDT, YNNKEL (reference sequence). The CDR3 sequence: CASSRMGLETQYF. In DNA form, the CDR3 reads TGTGCCAGCAGCCGGATGGGGCTAGAGACCCAGTACTTC.

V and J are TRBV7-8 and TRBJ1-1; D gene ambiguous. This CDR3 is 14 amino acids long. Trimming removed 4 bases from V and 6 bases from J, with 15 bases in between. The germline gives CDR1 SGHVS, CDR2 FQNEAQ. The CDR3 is CASSSYSVKPEAFF. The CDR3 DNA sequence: TGTGCCAGCAGCTCCTACAGCGTAAAACCTGAAGCTTTCTTT. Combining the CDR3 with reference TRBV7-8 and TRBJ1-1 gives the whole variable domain GAGVSQSPRYKVAKRGQDVALRCDPISGHVSLFWYQQALGQGPEFLTYFQNEAQLDKSGLPSDRFFAERPEGSVSTLKIQRTQQEDSAVYLCASSSYSVKPEAFFGQGTRLTVV.

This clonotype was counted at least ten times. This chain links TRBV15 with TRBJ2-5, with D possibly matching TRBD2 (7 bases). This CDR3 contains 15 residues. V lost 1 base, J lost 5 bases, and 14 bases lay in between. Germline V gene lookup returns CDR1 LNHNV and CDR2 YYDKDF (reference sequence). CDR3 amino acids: CATSRVRGAGETQYF. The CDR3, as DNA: TGTGCCACCAGCAGAGTACGGGGGGCTGGGGAGACCCAGTACTTC. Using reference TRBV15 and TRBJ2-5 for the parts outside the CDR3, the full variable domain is DAMVIQNPRYQVTQFGKPVTLSCSQTLNHNVMYWYQQKSSQAPKLLFHYYDKDFNNEADTPDNFQSRRPNTSFCFLDIRSPGLGDTAMYLCATSRVRGAGETQYFGPGTRLLVL.

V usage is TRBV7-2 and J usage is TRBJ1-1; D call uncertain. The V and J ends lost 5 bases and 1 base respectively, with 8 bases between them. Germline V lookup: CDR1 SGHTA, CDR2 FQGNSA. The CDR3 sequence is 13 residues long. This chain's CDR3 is CASSRRRNTEAFF. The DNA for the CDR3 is TGTGCCAGCAGCCGCCGGAGGAACACTGAAGCTTTCTTT.

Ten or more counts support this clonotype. CDR3 loop: CASSLQQGFSYEQYV. The CDR3 region has the DNA TGTGCCAGCAGTCTTCAACAGGGATTCTCCTACGAGCAGTACGTC. The rearrangement joins TRBV28 to TRBJ2-7; D is possibly TRBD1 (6 bases). CDR3 length: 15 amino acids. Between the trimmed V and J ends, which lost 5 bases and 0 bases, there was a span of 14 bases. The germline gives CDR1 MDHEN, CDR2 SYDVKM.

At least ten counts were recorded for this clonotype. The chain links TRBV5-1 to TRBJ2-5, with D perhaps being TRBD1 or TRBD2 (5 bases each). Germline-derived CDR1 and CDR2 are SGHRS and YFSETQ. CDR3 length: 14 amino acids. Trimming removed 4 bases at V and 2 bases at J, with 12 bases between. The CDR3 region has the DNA TGCGCCAGCAGCAACCGGGGCATTCAAGAGACCCAGTACTTC. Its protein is CASSNRGIQETQYF. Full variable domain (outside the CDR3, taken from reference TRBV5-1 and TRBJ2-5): KAGVTQTPRYLIKTRGQQVTLSCSPISGHRSVSWYQQTPGQGLQFLFEYFSETQRNKGNFPGRFSGRQFSNSRSEMNVSTLELGDSALYLCASSNRGIQETQYFGPGTRLLVL.

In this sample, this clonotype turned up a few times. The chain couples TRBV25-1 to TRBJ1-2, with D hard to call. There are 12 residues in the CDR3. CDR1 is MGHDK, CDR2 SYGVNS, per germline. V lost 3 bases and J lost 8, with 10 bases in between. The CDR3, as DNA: TGTGCCAGCAGTGATGACCGGGAGGGCTACACCTTC. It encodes CASSDDREGYTF.

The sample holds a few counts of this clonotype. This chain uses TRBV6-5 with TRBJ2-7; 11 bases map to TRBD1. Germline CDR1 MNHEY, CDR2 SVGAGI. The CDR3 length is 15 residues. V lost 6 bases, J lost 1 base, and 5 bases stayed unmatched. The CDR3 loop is CASSYRDRGSYEQYF. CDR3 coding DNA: TGTGCCAGCAGCTATCGGGACAGGGGGTCCTACGAGCAGTACTTC.